The 21 T cell receptor beta chains below come from one sample, sequenced in a study of blood T cell repertoires in COVID-19. Clones were sequenced by immunoSEQ multiplex PCR, and TCRdb holds only the in-frame ones, with some missing. The repertoire holds about 100,000 clones, 85% to 95% seen once, with less than 7.5% in the top ten. Sample: peripheral blood. The receptors were gathered from a man aged 50 to 60 with active COVID-19.

The genes are TRBV24-1 and TRBJ2-3; 12 nucleotides line up with TRBD2. The CDR3 loop spans 14 amino acids. J lost 3 bases, V lost 10 bases, and 4 bases had no gene match. Germline lookup yields CDR1 KGHDR and CDR2 SFDVKD. CDR3 sequence reads: CATQGLAGTDTQYF. The CDR3 bases are TGTGCCACTCAAGGACTAGCGGGAACAGATACGCAGTATTTT.

This clone was seen a single time. CDR3 sequence: CAWSLGRGPFGYTF. In DNA form, the CDR3 reads TGTGCCTGGAGTTTGGGCAGGGGGCCGTTTGGCTACACCTTC. This chain joins TRBV30 and TRBJ1-2; 8 nucleotides agree with TRBD1. V shed 2 bases and J 7 bases; nucleotides not matched to a gene: 9. Germline CDR1 and CDR2: GTSNPN and SVGIG (reference sequence). CDR3 length: 14 residues.

The V gene is TRBV5-6, the J gene TRBJ2-2; TRBD2 aligns across 9 bases. The V gene's germline CDR1 is SGHDT and CDR2 YYEEEE. The CDR3 sequence is 18 residues long. With V trimmed by 1 base and J by 0 bases, 7 bases remained unmatched. The CDR3 DNA is TGTGCCAGCAGCTTGTTCGGACTAGCGAGCGCGAACACCGGGGAGCTGTTTTTT. Its translation: CASSLFGLASANTGELFF.

The J gene is TRBJ2-1, the V gene TRBV5-1, with D tentatively TRBD2 (6 bases). The CDR3 sequence is 14 residues long. V dropped 5 bases and J dropped 4 bases, with 13 bases sitting between them. Germline lookup yields CDR1 SGHRS and CDR2 YFSETQ. The CDR3 region is CASSVVGGYNEQFF. In nucleotides, the CDR3 is TGCGCCAGCAGTGTGGTCGGGGGATACAATGAGCAGTTCTTC. Drawing the rest from reference TRBV5-1 and TRBJ2-1, the complete variable domain is KAGVTQTPRYLIKTRGQQVTLSCSPISGHRSVSWYQQTPGQGLQFLFEYFSETQRNKGNFPGRFSGRQFSNSRSEMNVSTLELGDSALYLCASSVVGGYNEQFFGPGTRLTVL.

The V and J genes are TRBV28 and TRBJ2-7; TRBD1 matches 7 bases. The CDR3 contains 14 residues. Germline CDR1 MDHEN, CDR2 SYDVKM. V shed 6 bases, J shed 5 bases, and the junction held 10 bases outside the gene matches. The CDR3 DNA is TGTGCCAGCAGCTTAACAGGGGTGGGTCACGAGCAGTACTTC. It codes for CASSLTGVGHEQYF.

This chain joins TRBV7-9 and TRBJ2-2, with unresolved D. This CDR3 has 13 residues. The V end was cut by 1 base, the J end by 3 bases, with 3 bases between. CDR1 is SEHNR, CDR2 FQNEAQ, per germline (reference sequence). CDR3: CASSLGHTGELFF. The CDR3 DNA reads TGTGCCAGCAGCTTAGGGCACACCGGGGAGCTGTTTTTT.

V and J are TRBV15 and TRBJ2-3; D gene uncertain. The CDR3 is made up of 13 amino acids. Germline-derived CDR1 and CDR2 are LNHNV and YYDKDF (reference sequence). V lost 1 base and J 3 bases, leaving 5 bases between the germline ends. The CDR3: CATSRVRTDTQYF. The CDR3 DNA follows: TGTGCCACCAGCAGAGTCCGTACAGATACGCAGTATTTT.

The V gene is TRBV5-1, the J gene TRBJ1-4, with 8 bases matching TRBD1. Trimming at V came to 3 bases and at J to 7 bases, leaving 11 bases not matched to a gene. In germline, CDR1 is SGHRS, CDR2 YFSETQ. The CDR3 loop spans 16 amino acids. In DNA form, the CDR3 reads TGCGCCAGCAGCTCGACCCCAGGGGGCCCGGGTGAAAAACTGTTTTTT. This sequence encodes CASSSTPGGPGEKLFF.

V gene TRBV9 combines with J gene TRBJ2-1, with 8 bases identical to TRBD2. The germline V gene encodes CDR1 SGDLS and CDR2 YYNGEE. The CDR3 covers 16 residues. The J segment lost 6 bases and the V segment lost 0 bases, leaving 8 bases of the junction unmatched. CDR3 region: CASSVVGLAGLNEQFF. In nucleotides, the CDR3 is TGTGCCAGCAGCGTAGTTGGGCTAGCGGGCCTCAATGAGCAGTTCTTC.

The chain couples TRBV20-1 to TRBJ2-1; 11 nucleotides line up with TRBD2. The J segment lost 4 bases and the V segment lost 3 bases, leaving 8 bases of the junction unmatched. Germline CDR1 reads DFQATT; CDR2 reads SNEGSKA (reference sequence). CDR3 length equals 16 residues. The CDR3 DNA follows: TGCAGTGCTAGTGAACAGGGGACTAGCGGTTACAATGAGCAGTTCTTC. Translating it yields CSASEQGTSGYNEQFF.

The chain carries TRBV19 and TRBJ2-1; 9 bases fit TRBD2. Germline assignment: CDR1 LNHDA and CDR2 SQIVND (reference sequence). Trimming at V came to 3 bases and at J to 5 bases, leaving 11 bases not matched to a gene. The CDR3 loop spans 17 amino acids. As DNA, the CDR3 is TGTGCCAGTAGTATGGTCCAGCTAGCGGGGTTTCACAATGAGCAGTTCTTC. This sequence encodes CASSMVQLAGFHNEQFF.

The V call is TRBV9, the J call TRBJ1-2; D possibly corresponds to TRBD1 (6 bases). CDR3 size: 16 residues. V was shortened by 0 bases and J by 0 bases, with 12 bases between the two germline ends. From germline, CDR1 is SGDLS and CDR2 YYNGEE. The CDR3 coding sequence is TGTGCCAGCAGCGTAGACAGGGAAGCTTCTAACTATGGCTACACCTTC. Translated, it gives CASSVDREASNYGYTF.

The chain is built from TRBV4-1 and TRBJ2-1; TRBD1 aligns across 8 bases. From germline, CDR1 is MGHRA and CDR2 YSYEKL. CDR3 length: 15 amino acids. The J segment lost 4 bases and the V segment lost 4 bases, leaving 6 bases of the junction unmatched. CDR3 bases: TGCGCCAGCAGCCGGGGGACAGGTAGATACAATGAGCAGTTCTTC. Its translation: CASSRGTGRYNEQFF.

This chain uses TRBV11-2 with TRBJ2-2; no definite D call. V was trimmed by 1 base and J by 7 bases, leaving 13 bases between them. Germline V gives CDR1 SGHAT, CDR2 FQNNGV. The CDR3 sequence is 15 residues long. CDR3 nucleotides: TGTGCCAGCAGCTTAGGGCTAGGCGGCATCGGGGAGCTGTTTTTT. Translation: CASSLGLGGIGELFF. The variable domain in full, completed from reference TRBV11-2 and TRBJ2-2, reads EAGVAQSPRYKIIEKRQSVAFWCNPISGHATLYWYQQILGQGPKLLIQFQNNGVVDDSQLPKDRFSAERLKGVDSTLKIQPAKLEDSAVYLCASSLGLGGIGELFFGEGSRLTVL.

The chain recombines TRBV28 with TRBJ2-2, with TRBD2 matching 10 bases. This CDR3 has 18 amino acids. The V and J ends lost 3 bases and 1 base, in that order; junction bases with no gene match: 8. CDR1 is MDHEN and CDR2 is SYDVKM in the germline V gene. In DNA, the CDR3 is TGTGCCAGCAGTTTGGCCGAACTAGCGGGACGGAACACCGGGGAGCTGTTTTTT. It is translated as CASSLAELAGRNTGELFF.

The chain joins TRBV3-1 (or the pseudogene TRBV3-2) to TRBJ2-2; 10 bases align to TRBD2. Germline CDR1 and CDR2: LGHDT and YNNKEL (reference sequence). The CDR3 extends over 16 amino acids. V shed 4 bases, J shed 2 bases, and the junction held 4 bases outside the gene matches. The CDR3, as DNA: TGTGCCAGCAGCCGGCTAGCGGGAGAAAACACCGGGGAGCTGTTTTTT. This translates into CASSRLAGENTGELFF.

V and J are TRBV4-1 and TRBJ2-5; 7 bases are a match to TRBD2. Unmatched junction bases numbered 6, after V lost 1 base and J lost 4 bases. CDR1 and CDR2 from the germline V gene are MGHRA and YSYEKL. CDR3 length: 15 residues. CDR3 loop: CASSQVTSSGETQYF. For the CDR3, the DNA is TGCGCCAGCAGCCAAGTGACTAGCAGCGGAGAGACCCAGTACTTC.

This clone appeared once. The chain combines TRBV14 with TRBJ1-5; 8 nucleotides line up with TRBD1. CDR3 size: 20 residues. CDR1 is SGHDN, CDR2 FVKESK, per germline. The V gene end was trimmed by 2 bases and the J gene end by 1 base; junction bases not matched to a gene: 16. DNA for the CDR3: TGTGCCAGCAGCCAAAACCCCAATCGGACAGGGACCCCAAGCAATCAGCCCCAGCATTTT. Its protein product is CASSQNPNRTGTPSNQPQHF.

The chain combines TRBV6-4 with TRBJ1-2; D is ambiguous. The V gene's germline CDR1 is MRHNA and CDR2 SNTAGT. Deletions cut 2 bases from V and 0 bases from J, with 13 bases between. The CDR3 runs to 16 residues. The CDR3 reads CASSDSTRGSNYGYTF. The CDR3 nucleotides read TGTGCCAGCAGTGACAGTACTCGGGGATCTAACTATGGCTACACCTTC.

This chain connects TRBV28 to TRBJ1-3; perhaps TRBD1 as D (5 bases). CDR1 is MDHEN and CDR2 is SYDVKM in the germline V gene. The ends were cut back, 3 bases at V and 4 bases at J, with 10 bases in the middle. CDR3 length: 14 residues. CDR3 DNA sequence: TGTGCCAGCAGTTTCCAGGGAGGCGGAAACACCATATATTTT. Amino acid sequence: CASSFQGGGNTIYF.

This clone was picked up one time. The rearrangement joins TRBV19 to TRBJ2-5; 8 positions agree with TRBD2. The CDR3 is 13 residues long. V was pared by 10 bases and J by 1 base, with 5 bases of the junction left unmatched. CDR1 and CDR2 (germline): LNHDA, SQIVND (reference sequence). The CDR3 protein is CATGRDIQETQYF. The CDR3 nucleotides are TGTGCCACCGGGAGGGACATCCAAGAGACCCAGTACTTC.